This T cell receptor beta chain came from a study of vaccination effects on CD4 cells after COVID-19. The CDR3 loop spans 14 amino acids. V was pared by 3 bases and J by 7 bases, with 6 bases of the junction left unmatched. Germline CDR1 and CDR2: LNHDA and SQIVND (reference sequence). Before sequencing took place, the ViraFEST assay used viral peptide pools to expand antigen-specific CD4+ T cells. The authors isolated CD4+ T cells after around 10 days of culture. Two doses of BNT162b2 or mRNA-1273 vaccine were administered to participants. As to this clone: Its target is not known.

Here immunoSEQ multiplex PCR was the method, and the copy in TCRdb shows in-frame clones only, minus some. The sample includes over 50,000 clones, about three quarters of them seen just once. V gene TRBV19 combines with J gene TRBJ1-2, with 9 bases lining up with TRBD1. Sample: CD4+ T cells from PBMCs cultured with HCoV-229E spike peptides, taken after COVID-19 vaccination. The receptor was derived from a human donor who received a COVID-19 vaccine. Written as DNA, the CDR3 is TGTGCCAGTAGTATGTGGGACAGGGTTCGTGGCTACACCTTC. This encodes CASSMWDRVRGYTF.